The 26 T cell receptor beta chains below all came from one sample that was sequenced in a study of CD8+CD57+ T cells in acquired aplastic anemia. Sequencing involved patients with CD8+CD57+ cell expansion previously shown by flow cytometry. Using genomic DNA as the template, TCR beta VDJ and CDR3 profiling was carried out. TCRdb recomputed calls from the reads with MiXCR, one row per CDR3 protein. The data hold some 150,000 distinct CDR3 sequences, with 70% to 75% observed a single time. The sequencing input was sorted CD4+, CD8+, or CD8+CD57+ T cells (not recorded which) from PBMCs. All receptors come from a human donor with aplastic anemia.

This clonotype was observed a single time. A junction end diverges from the germline sequence, so it may reflect a read error. The genes are TRBV7-9 and TRBJ2-3, with D possibly being TRBD2 (6 bases). The CDR3 runs 14 residues. Germline V gives CDR1 SEHNR, CDR2 FQNEAQ (reference sequence). CDR3 residues: CANSLRDFTDTQYF. The CDR3 nucleotides are TGTGCCAACAGCCTCCGGGACTTCACAGATACGCAGTATTTT.

This sequence joins TRBV10-3 and TRBJ2-7; D is uncertain. Trimming pared 3 bases from V and 6 bases from J, leaving 9 bases between. Germline V gene data show CDR1 as ENHRY and CDR2 as SYGVKD. This CDR3 is 12 amino acids long. Here the CDR3 reads CAISERGFEQYF. In DNA form, the CDR3 reads TGTGCCATCAGTGAACGTGGGTTCGAGCAGTACTTC.

By sample fraction, this clonotype is medium-sized (0.01 to 0.1%). The V call is TRBV6-1, the J call TRBJ1-1, with D maybe TRBD1 (6 bases). CDR1 MNHNS and CDR2 SASEGT come from the germline V gene. The V end lost 1 base, the J end lost 4 bases, and 13 bases lay between the germline ends. This CDR3 has 15 amino acids. Here the CDR3 reads CASSEVGGSSTEAFF. CDR3 DNA: TGTGCCAGCAGTGAAGTAGGGGGATCGAGCACTGAAGCTTTCTTT.

J is TRBJ2-7 and V is TRBV7-3; D unresolved. The germline V and J ends were trimmed by 4 bases and 7 bases, with 14 bases remaining between them. CDR1 is SGHTA and CDR2 is FQGTGA in the germline V gene. CDR3 length equals 13 residues. The CDR3 DNA reads as TGTGCCAGCAGCTCCCGAGGCCCCGAAGAGCAGTACTTC. Its protein product is CASSSRGPEEQYF.

This chain joins TRBV7-9 and TRBJ1-6, with D perhaps matching TRBD1 (5 bases). The CDR3 runs to 16 residues. Trimming took off 5 bases at V and 7 bases at J, with 18 bases between the two ends. The germline V gene encodes CDR1 SEHNR and CDR2 FQNEAQ (reference sequence). The CDR3, as DNA: TGTGCCAGCAGCCCTAGACAGACAGACCGCAATTCACCCCTCCACTTT. Translating gives CASSPRQTDRNSPLHF.

The DNA for the CDR3 is TGTGCCACCAGTGAACAGGAGACCCAGTACTTC. Translation gives CATSEQETQYF. The gene calls are TRBV24-1 and TRBJ2-5, with D hard to call. The ends were cut back, 4 bases at V and 5 bases at J, with 4 bases in the middle. Germline V gene sequence: CDR1 KGHDR, CDR2 SFDVKD. The CDR3 sequence is 11 residues long.

DNA for the CDR3: TGTGCCAGCAGACCGACGTGGACAGGGTCCCCCTACGAGCAGTACTTC. This translates into CASRPTWTGSPYEQYF. The V and J genes are TRBV5-5 and TRBJ2-7, with TRBD1 matching over 8 bases. In germline, CDR1 is SGHKS, CDR2 YYEKEE (reference sequence). Trimming at V came to 5 bases and at J to 2 bases, leaving 12 bases not matched to a gene. The CDR3 covers 16 residues.

The chain joins TRBV25-1 to TRBJ2-7; D is undetermined. Germline-derived CDR1 and CDR2 are MGHDK and SYGVNS. Deletions cut 2 bases from V and 5 bases from J, with 16 bases between. The CDR3 length is 15 residues. DNA of the CDR3: TGTGCCAGCAGTGAACGGATGGGCATCATCGACGAGCAGTACTTC. Protein sequence: CASSERMGIIDEQYF.

This chain's CDR3 is CASSVGGSQPQHF. CDR3 bases: TGTGCCAGCAGTGTCGGCGGGAGTCAGCCCCAGCATTTT. The chain carries TRBV2 and TRBJ1-5; D call uncertain. The CDR3 extends over 13 amino acids. From germline, CDR1 is SNHLY and CDR2 FYNNEI. Between the trimmed V and J ends, which lost 4 bases and 6 bases, there was a span of 10 bases.

The rearrangement uses TRBV7-4 and TRBJ1-1, with TRBD1 matching over 10 bases. The germline V gene has CDR1 SGHVT and CDR2 SQSDAQ. The CDR3 is 15 residues long. Germline trimming cut 5 bases from V and 13 bases from J; bases unmatched to any gene: 16. The CDR3 region is CASSPKTGGKGRGFF. DNA for the CDR3: TGTGCCAGCAGCCCTAAGACAGGGGGCAAGGGCCGAGGTTTCTTT.

The chain links TRBV4-1 to TRBJ1-2; D may be TRBD1 (5 bases). There are 14 residues in the CDR3. The germline CDR1 and CDR2 sequences are MGHRA and YSYEKL. Between the trimmed V and J ends, which lost 0 bases and 3 bases, there was a span of 8 bases. CDR3 sequence reads: CASSQDGGDYGYTF. The CDR3, as DNA: TGCGCCAGCAGCCAAGACGGGGGGGACTATGGCTACACCTTC.

This clonotype was detected once. The junction differs from germline at one of its ends, possibly a read error. This chain uses TRBV9 with TRBJ2-5; D might be TRBD1 or TRBD2, each matching 6 bases. Germline CDR1 and CDR2: SGDLS and YYNGEE. The CDR3 consists of 14 residues. The CDR3 DNA sequence: TGTGCCAGCAGCGGGTTGGGGGGCCAAGGGACCCAGTACTTC. Residues: CASSGLGGQGTQYF.

The chain employs TRBV11-2 and TRBJ2-5; D may correspond to TRBD1 or TRBD2 (6 bases each). CDR1 and CDR2 (germline): SGHAT, FQNNGV. Between the trimmed V and J ends, which lost 5 bases and 5 bases, there was a span of 21 bases. CDR3 length: 16 residues. The CDR3, as DNA: TGTGCCAGCAGCCCATCATCGTTGGGGGGCTGGGAGACCCAGTACTTC. Translating it yields CASSPSSLGGWETQYF.

The V gene is TRBV2, the J gene TRBJ1-2; 7 bases line up with TRBD1. The CDR3 extends over 14 amino acids. V lost 9 bases to trimming and J lost 6 bases; unmatched junction nucleotides: 13. The germline gives CDR1 SNHLY, CDR2 FYNNEI. CDR3 loop: CARTSLRGPDGYTF. For the CDR3, the DNA is TGTGCCAGAACCTCCCTGAGGGGGCCTGATGGCTACACCTTC.

The chain uses TRBV9 and TRBJ1-4, with TRBD1 as a possible D gene (6 bases). Germline values: CDR1 SGDLS, CDR2 YYNGEE. Trimming removed 3 bases at V and 1 base at J, with 13 bases between. The CDR3 covers 16 residues. The CDR3 spells CASSAGQQGTNEKLFF. CDR3 DNA: TGTGCCAGCAGCGCCGGACAGCAGGGAACTAATGAAAAACTGTTTTTT.

V usage is TRBV5-1 and J usage is TRBJ1-2; D is undetermined. This CDR3 has 13 residues. V was trimmed by 2 bases and J by 3 bases, leaving 8 bases between them. Germline CDR1 SGHRS, CDR2 YFSETQ. CDR3 in amino acids: CASSLEGHYGYTF. The CDR3 DNA is TGCGCCAGCAGCTTAGAAGGACACTATGGCTACACCTTC.

V gene TRBV10-3 combines with J gene TRBJ2-2, with D tentatively TRBD2 (6 bases). The CDR3 spans 14 residues. Germline CDR1 is ENHRY and CDR2 is SYGVKD. The V gene lost 8 bases and the J gene lost 3 bases, with 13 bases spanning the gap. The CDR3 DNA reads TGTGCCATCGGAGGGTTACACGACACCGGGGAGCTGTTTTTT. Translation: CAIGGLHDTGELFF.

J is TRBJ1-2 and V is TRBV5-6; D is possibly TRBD1 (5 bases). Trimming cost V 5 bases and J 1 base, with 15 bases left between them. The CDR3 contains 15 residues. Germline V gives CDR1 SGHDT, CDR2 YYEEEE. CDR3 residues: CASRGVTPGNYGYTF. CDR3 in DNA: TGTGCCAGCAGAGGGGTCACCCCGGGTAACTATGGCTACACCTTC.

The V and J genes are TRBV7-2 and TRBJ1-4; tentative D call: TRBD1 (5 bases). The CDR3 has 16 residues. The V end was cut by 3 bases, the J end by 5 bases, with 16 bases between. CDR1 is SGHTA and CDR2 is FQGNSA in the germline V gene. The CDR3 loop is CASSFVTGLGNEKLFF. The DNA of the CDR3 is TGTGCCAGCAGCTTCGTAACGGGACTGGGCAATGAAAAACTGTTTTTT.

The rearrangement joins TRBV25-1 to TRBJ2-5; D gene ambiguous. This CDR3 is built from 13 residues. Germline V gene lookup returns CDR1 MGHDK and CDR2 SYGVNS. Between the trimmed V and J ends, which lost 6 bases and 2 bases, there was a span of 10 bases. DNA of the CDR3: TGTGCCAGCAGCTTCATGGGGCAAGAGACCCAGTACTTC. Its protein is CASSFMGQETQYF.

The CDR3 here is CSVEDLDGRDGTSYEQYF. In DNA, the CDR3 is TGCAGCGTTGAAGATCTTGACGGCCGGGACGGGACCTCCTACGAGCAGTACTTC. The V and J genes are TRBV29-1 and TRBJ2-7; tentatively, D is TRBD1 or TRBD2 (5 bases each). V lost 0 bases, J lost 0 bases, and 21 bases lay in between. CDR3 length equals 18 residues. The V gene's germline CDR1 is SQVTM and CDR2 ANQGSEA.

This clonotype has only one observation. As the CDR3 is not closed by the conserved phenylalanine or tryptophan, this likely results from a read error. This chain links TRBV20-1 with TRBJ2-7; D tentatively reads TRBD1 or TRBD2 (6 bases each). V was cut by 0 bases and J by 3 bases, with 12 bases left in between. Looked up from germline, CDR1 is DFQATT and CDR2 is SNEGSKA (reference sequence). This CDR3 is 14 amino acids long. Here the CDR3 reads CSARDPGADYEQYG. CDR3 nucleotides: TGCAGTGCTAGAGATCCGGGGGCAGACTACGAGCAGTACGGC.

This chain links TRBV9 with TRBJ2-1; D gene uncertain. The germline gives CDR1 SGDLS, CDR2 YYNGEE. Trimming shortened V by 0 bases and J by 3 bases, and 7 bases separated the two germline ends. CDR3 length equals 14 residues. CDR3 DNA sequence: TGTGCCAGCAGCGTAGTCGACAACTACAATGAGCAGTTCTTC. Its translation: CASSVVDNYNEQFF. The full variable domain, rest sourced from reference TRBV9 and TRBJ2-1, is DSGVTQTPKHLITATGQRVTLRCSPRSGDLSVYWYQQSLDQGLQFLIQYYNGEERAKGNILERFSAQQFPDLHSELNLSSLELGDSALYFCASSVVDNYNEQFFGPGTRLTVL.

The chain couples TRBV15 to TRBJ2-1, with 7 bases fitting TRBD1. V lost 0 bases to trimming and J lost 4 bases; unmatched junction nucleotides: 9. Germline V gives CDR1 LNHNV, CDR2 YYDKDF (reference sequence). The CDR3 spans 17 residues. As DNA, the CDR3 is TGTGCCACCAGCAGAGAAGTAGGACAGGTACCATACAATGAGCAGTTCTTC. This sequence encodes CATSREVGQVPYNEQFF.

The chain joins TRBV2 to TRBJ2-7; 8 nucleotides line up with TRBD1. There are 15 residues in the CDR3. CDR1 is SNHLY and CDR2 is FYNNEI in the germline V gene. The junction had 10 bases not matched to a gene; V was cut back by 7 bases and J by 2 bases. The chain's CDR3 is CASKQQGARTYEQYF. As DNA, the CDR3 is TGTGCCAGCAAGCAGCAGGGGGCAAGGACCTACGAGCAGTACTTC. Using reference TRBV2 and TRBJ2-7 for the parts outside the CDR3, the full variable domain is EPEVTQTPSHQVTQMGQEVILRCVPISNHLYFYWYRQILGQKVEFLVSFYNNEISEKSEIFDDQFSVERPDGSNFTLKIRSTKLEDSAMYFCASKQQGARTYEQYFGPGTRLTVT.

The chain carries TRBV30 and TRBJ1-2, with D tentatively TRBD1 (5 bases). V was pared by 3 bases and J by 2 bases, with 7 bases between. The CDR3 is 12 residues long. Germline V lookup: CDR1 GTSNPN, CDR2 SVGIG (reference sequence). CDR3 in amino acids: CAWSGGNYGYTF. CDR3 DNA sequence: TGTGCCTGGAGCGGGGGGAACTATGGCTACACCTTC.